The clone carrying this T cell receptor beta chain was observed a handful of times. Its antigen is not known. These data come from a study of T cells in Graves' hyperthyroidism and ophthalmopathy. Study-wide results and caveats: The model forecast ophthalmopathy, anticipating it by a median roughly 6 months before onset. Most clonotypes expanded in thyroid above 0.001 were likewise present in blood.

The TCR beta CDR3 regions underwent amplification using RNA transcripts as the source. HTBI primers were the set used in a first-round RT-PCR of the TCR CDR3. TCRdb re-derived calls from the multiplex PCR reads in MiXCR, one entry per CDR3 protein. The sample consists of hundreds of thousands of distinct CDR3 sequences, less than 20% of them appearing once. Germline-derived CDR1 and CDR2 are LGHDT and YNNKEL (reference sequence). V was clipped by 4 bases and J by 3 bases, with 12 bases between them. The CDR3 spans 15 residues. Uncontrolled infection, other autoimmune disease, pregnancy or lactation disqualified patients from enrolment. In making diagnoses, clinical symptoms, serum thyroxine and TRAb, thyroid ultrasound and orbital computed tomography were all used.

The rearrangement links TRBV3-1 to TRBJ2-2; weak D call: TRBD2 (6 bases). The sequence was collected from a man aged 45 to 65 with Graves' ophthalmopathy. Material for sequencing was blood. The CDR3 spells CASSRGWRDTGELFF. Here the CDR3 DNA reads TGTGCCAGCAGCCGCGGGTGGAGGGACACCGGGGAGCTGTTTTTT. Supplemented by reference TRBV3-1 and TRBJ2-2, the full variable domain reads DTAVSQTPKYLVTQMGNDKSIKCEQNLGHDTMYWYKQDSKKFLKIMFSYNNKELIINETVPNRFSPKSPDKAHLNLHINSLELGDSAVYFCASSRGWRDTGELFFGEGSRLTVL.